One sample yielded the 5 T cell receptor beta chains listed below, sequenced in a study of CD8 T cells in ankylosing spondylitis. TCRdb re-analysed the 5' RACE reads in MiXCR, keeping a single row per CDR3 protein. This table holds roughly 250,000 distinct CDR3 sequences, 8% to 9.5% found once. Sequenced input: blood, either unsorted or a sorted T cell fraction (not recorded which). Receptor source: a male donor with ankylosing spondylitis or in good health (not recorded which).

This clonotype was counted at least ten times. V and J are TRBV4-2 and TRBJ2-3, with D unclear. The germline V gene encodes CDR1 LGHNA and CDR2 YNFKEQ. V shed 0 bases and J shed 3 bases, with 13 bases lying between them. The CDR3 totals 16 residues. Here the CDR3 reads CASSQDTGFQTDTQYF. CDR3 nucleotide sequence: TGTGCCAGCAGCCAAGATACTGGCTTTCAAACAGATACGCAGTATTTT.

In its sample, this clonotype was seen many times. This rearrangement joins TRBV20-1 to TRBJ2-7; D gene ambiguous. V lost 0 bases to trimming and J lost 5 bases, with 8 bases between them. The germline V gene has CDR1 DFQATT and CDR2 SNEGSKA (reference sequence). The CDR3 is made up of 12 amino acids. Here the CDR3 DNA reads TGCAGTGCTAGAGATTACGGAAACGAGCAGTACTTC. This encodes CSARDYGNEQYF.

This clonotype was observed at least ten times. This chain uses TRBV5-1 with TRBJ2-3; possibly TRBD2 for D (6 bases). V was trimmed by 2 bases and J by 4 bases, leaving 11 bases between them. Germline V gene lookup returns CDR1 SGHRS and CDR2 YFSETQ. The length of the CDR3 is 14 residues. As DNA, the CDR3 is TGCGCCAGCAGCTTACTTCGGGGGTCAGATACGCAGTATTTT. It codes for CASSLLRGSDTQYF.

This clonotype was recorded many times. The chain combines TRBV19 with TRBJ1-5; D unclear. V lost 0 bases and J lost 7, with 10 bases in between. Germline loops: CDR1 LNHDA, CDR2 SQIVND (reference sequence). CDR3 size: 14 residues. CDR3 in amino acids: CASSIDPPGQPQHF. DNA for the CDR3: TGTGCCAGTAGTATAGATCCCCCCGGGCAGCCCCAGCATTTT.

In its sample, this clonotype was seen many times. This chain links TRBV19 with TRBJ1-1; D is unclear. Trimming stripped 5 bases from V and 2 bases from J, with 21 bases between. CDR1 is LNHDA and CDR2 is SQIVND in the germline V gene (reference sequence). The CDR3 has 17 amino acids. For the CDR3, the DNA is TGTGCCAGTAGTGCAGCCCGACAACTCCAATTTAACACTGAAGCTTTCTTT. Protein sequence: CASSAARQLQFNTEAFF.